These 7 T cell receptor beta chains share one sample of origin, sequenced in a study of cytomegalovirus exposure and HLA in healthy donors. Primers for the PCR totalled 60 Vbeta and 13 Jbeta. TCRdb's table, derived via immunoSEQ multiplex PCR, lists solely in-frame clones and lacks some. The sample lists approximately 160,000 clones; approximately 80% were seen once. Sequenced sample: PBMCs. These receptors all stem from a woman in her 40s in good health and CMV-seropositive.

This sequence joins TRBV28 and TRBJ2-7; 10 bases are a match to TRBD1. This CDR3 comprises 15 residues. The V gene's germline CDR1 is MDHEN and CDR2 SYDVKM. After removal of 7 bases from V and 7 bases from J, the junction contained 13 bases not matched to a gene. CDR3 protein: CASNTNIGQGGEQYF. The DNA of the CDR3 is TGTGCCAGCAACACTAATATAGGACAGGGGGGGGAGCAGTACTTC.

This clone has only a few counts. The rearrangement uses TRBV7-2 and TRBJ1-5; 8 nucleotides align to TRBD1. CDR1 is SGHTA and CDR2 is FQGNSA in the germline V gene. This CDR3 contains 16 residues. The junction had 9 bases not matched to a gene; V was cut back by 2 bases and J by 6 bases. The CDR3 bases are TGTGCCAGCAGCTTAATGATCCAGGGGGCAGGTCAGCCCCAGCATTTT. Amino acids: CASSLMIQGAGQPQHF.

J is TRBJ2-1 and V is TRBV27; 8 positions agree with TRBD1. This CDR3 region has 14 residues. The ends lost 4 bases at V and 2 bases at J; junction bases unmatched: 1. From germline, CDR1 is MNHEY and CDR2 SMNVEV (reference sequence). This CDR3 is CASSWTGTYNEQFF. DNA of the CDR3: TGTGCCAGCAGTTGGACAGGGACCTACAATGAGCAGTTCTTC.

The V call is TRBV2, the J call TRBJ2-5; maybe TRBD1 (6 bases). Trimming left V 10 bases short and J 4 bases short, with 19 bases between. The CDR3 extends over 14 amino acids. The V gene's germline CDR1 is SNHLY and CDR2 FYNNEI. The CDR3 bases are TGTGCCATAGACAGGCCTAGGACGTCAGAGACCCAGTACTTC. Translating it yields CAIDRPRTSETQYF.

V gene TRBV11-2 combines with J gene TRBJ1-2, with D tentatively TRBD1 (6 bases). The CDR3 runs 13 residues. Germline V CDR1 and CDR2: SGHAT, FQNNGV. V gave up 5 bases and J gave up 3 bases, with 10 bases separating them. The CDR3 spells CASSQGWDYGYTF. The CDR3 DNA reads as TGTGCCAGCAGCCAGGGGTGGGACTATGGCTACACCTTC. The variable domain in full, completed from reference TRBV11-2 and TRBJ1-2, reads EAGVAQSPRYKIIEKRQSVAFWCNPISGHATLYWYQQILGQGPKLLIQFQNNGVVDDSQLPKDRFSAERLKGVDSTLKIQPAKLEDSAVYLCASSQGWDYGYTFGSGTRLTVV.

This chain links TRBV9 with TRBJ1-4; possible D gene TRBD1, 6 bases. The CDR3 has 17 amino acids. CDR1 is SGDLS and CDR2 is YYNGEE in the germline V gene. The ends were cut back, 0 bases at V and 7 bases at J, with 19 bases in the middle. The CDR3 nucleotides are TGTGCCAGCAGCGTAGCTGGTGGGGGCCCCGCGGGTGAAAAACTGTTTTTT. This gives the protein CASSVAGGGPAGEKLFF.

This clone was found once. The chain links TRBV2 to TRBJ2-2; D gene uncertain. Germline assignment: CDR1 SNHLY and CDR2 FYNNEI. V lost 5 bases and J lost 5, with 6 bases in between. There are 12 residues in the CDR3. The CDR3 spells CASSLDTGELFF. In DNA, the CDR3 is TGTGCCAGCAGTCTAGATACCGGGGAGCTGTTTTTT.